The rows below give T cell receptor beta chains drawn from one sample of a study of CD8 T cells in Susac syndrome. Each CDR3 protein is one row after TCRdb ran MiXCR on the immunoSEQ multiplex PCR reads. The data show around 150,000 distinct CDR3 sequences, around 94% seen once. The specimen was CD4+ T cells from PBMCs. These receptors were taken from a human donor in good health. Both conserved end residues are part of each CDR3. The D gene is left open where the match is weak.

j_call	d_call	v_call	cdr3_aa	cdr3_nt
TRBJ1-6	.	TRBV6-1	CASSEIDSGNSPLHF	TGTGCCAGCAGTGAGATAGACAGCGGTAATTCACCCCTCCACTTT
TRBJ1-1	.	TRBV12-3/TRBV12-4	CASSTRPDAEAFF	TGTGCCAGCAGTACCCGCCCAGACGCTGAAGCTTTCTTT
TRBJ2-3	.	TRBV20-1	CSADGQTDTQYF	TGCAGTGCTGACGGGCAGACAGATACGCAGTATTTT
TRBJ1-2	.	TRBV7-8	CASSLGGINGYTF	TGTGCCAGCAGCTTGGGGGGCATTAATGGCTACACCTTC
TRBJ1-1	.	TRBV20-1	CSAREGRRENTEAFF	TGCAGTGCTAGGGAAGGGAGAAGGGAGAACACTGAAGCTTTCTTT
TRBJ2-7	.	TRBV5-1	CASSQGSGARGEQYF	TGCGCCAGCAGCCAAGGTTCGGGGGCGAGGGGCGAGCAGTACTTC
TRBJ2-5	TRBD2	TRBV29-1	CSVEDLRASGVAQYF	TGCAGCGTTGAAGATCTCAGAGCTAGCGGGGTTGCCCAGTACTTC
TRBJ2-7	.	TRBV12-3/TRBV12-4	CASSGPSGHEQYF	TGTGCCAGCAGTGGACCGTCTGGCCACGAGCAGTACTTC
TRBJ1-3	.	TRBV29-1	CSVEAGNAGNTIYF	TGCAGCGTTGAAGCCGGGAATGCTGGAAACACCATATATTTT
TRBJ2-5	.	TRBV6-5	CASSYSRAQGETQYF	TGTGCCAGCAGTTACTCGAGGGCACAGGGAGAGACCCAGTACTTC
TRBJ2-1	.	TRBV28	CASTRYNEQFF	TGTGCCAGCACCCGCTACAATGAGCAGTTCTTC
TRBJ2-7	.	TRBV12-3/TRBV12-4	CASSSPKGVLSYEQYF	TGTGCCAGCAGTTCTCCAAAAGGGGTCCTCTCCTACGAGCAGTACTTC
TRBJ1-1	.	TRBV27	CASSLLSMNTEAFF	TGTGCCAGCAGTTTGTTGAGTATGAACACTGAAGCTTTCTTT
TRBJ2-2	.	TRBV20-1	CSARDPAGELFF	TGCAGTGCTAGAGATCCAGCCGGGGAGCTGTTTTTT
TRBJ2-5	TRBD2	TRBV20-1	CSARLVAGETQYF	TGCAGTGCTAGATTGGTAGCGGGCGAGACCCAGTACTTC